The next 28 T cell receptor beta chains were all read from a single sample in a study of cytomegalovirus exposure and HLA in healthy donors. A multiplex PCR was run with 60 Vbeta primers and 13 Jbeta primers. Sequencing was performed with immunoSEQ multiplex PCR; in TCRdb, only in-frame clones are kept and a portion is missing. Among approximately 150,000 clones listed, more than 80% were seen once. The sequenced sample was PBMCs. The receptors stem from a middle-aged woman in good health and CMV-seropositive.

The chain has TRBV9 and TRBJ2-7; D may be TRBD1 (6 bases). Germline-derived CDR1 and CDR2 are SGDLS and YYNGEE. This CDR3 is 14 amino acids long. The V gene lost 6 bases and the J gene lost 0 bases, with 13 bases spanning the gap. DNA for the CDR3: TGTGCCAGCACCCGGACAGCGTTCTCCTACGAGCAGTACTTC. Translation gives CASTRTAFSYEQYF.

The chain uses TRBV18 and TRBJ2-7; D is perhaps TRBD2 (5 bases). Trimming cost V 2 bases and J 1 base, with 6 bases left between them. The CDR3 extends over 13 amino acids. In germline, CDR1 is KGHSH, CDR2 LQKENI. In DNA, the CDR3 is TGTGCCAGCTCACCAACGGGATCCTACGAGCAGTACTTC. Translated, it gives CASSPTGSYEQYF. The whole variable domain, filled in from reference TRBV18 and TRBJ2-7, reads NAGVMQNPRHLVRRRGQEARLRCSPMKGHSHVYWYRQLPEEGLKFMVYLQKENIIDESGMPKERFSAEFPKEGPSILRIQQVVRGDSAAYFCASSPTGSYEQYFGPGTRLTVT.

The chain uses TRBV5-1 and TRBJ2-1; TRBD2 matches at 8 bases. The CDR3 is made up of 16 amino acids. Unmatched junction bases numbered 4, after V lost 2 bases and J lost 0 bases. CDR1 and CDR2 from the germline V gene are SGHRS and YFSETQ. The chain's CDR3 is CASSLLAGNSYNEQFF. The CDR3 DNA is TGCGCCAGCAGCTTATTAGCGGGGAACTCCTACAATGAGCAGTTCTTC.

This clone came up a few times. V is TRBV19 and J is TRBJ1-1; perhaps TRBD1 as D (5 bases). The germline CDR1 and CDR2 sequences are LNHDA and SQIVND (reference sequence). V lost 7 bases to trimming and J lost 4 bases, with 10 bases between them. The CDR3 contains 12 residues. The CDR3 sequence is CASTGMATEAFF. Written as DNA, the CDR3 is TGTGCCAGTACAGGGATGGCCACTGAAGCTTTCTTT.

V is TRBV28 and J is TRBJ2-3; unclear D gene. Germline loops: CDR1 MDHEN, CDR2 SYDVKM. This CDR3 spans 15 amino acids. The V and J ends lost 5 bases and 2 bases respectively, with 14 bases between them. The chain's CDR3 is CASSVTLGHTDTQYF. The CDR3 bases are TGTGCCAGCAGTGTGACACTTGGGCACACAGATACGCAGTATTTT. The whole variable domain, remainder taken from reference TRBV28 and TRBJ2-3, is DVKVTQSSRYLVKRTGEKVFLECVQDMDHENMFWYRQDPGLGLRLIYFSYDVKMKEKGDIPEGYSVSREKKERFSLILESASTNQTSMYLCASSVTLGHTDTQYFGPGTRLTVL.

The chain is built from TRBV27 and TRBJ2-7; a weak D match, TRBD2 (6 bases). The length of the CDR3 is 12 residues. The V end was cut by 5 bases, the J end by 9 bases, with 14 bases between. CDR1 is MNHEY, CDR2 SMNVEV, per germline (reference sequence). CDR3 loop: CASSARSGGQYF. CDR3 coding DNA: TGTGCCAGCAGTGCTCGGTCCGGGGGGCAGTACTTC.

The genes are TRBV19 and TRBJ2-5; no clear D gene. Gene TRBJ2-7 matches the end of the DNA better, so the J call may be wrong. CDR1 and CDR2 (germline): LNHDA, SQIVND (reference sequence). The CDR3 runs to 13 residues. The CDR3 sequence is CASSIGVDYEQYF. DNA for the CDR3: TGTGCCAGTAGTATAGGAGTAGACTACGAGCAGTACTTC.

The chain employs TRBV2 and TRBJ2-5, with D perhaps TRBD2 (6 bases). Germline V gene sequence: CDR1 SNHLY, CDR2 FYNNEI. The CDR3 contains 15 residues. V was cut by 7 bases and J by 1 base, with 16 bases left in between. The CDR3 protein is CASIGTSRGQETQYF. CDR3 nucleotides: TGTGCCAGCATAGGAACTAGCAGAGGCCAAGAGACCCAGTACTTC.

This rearrangement joins TRBV5-1 to TRBJ2-7; 8 nucleotides agree with TRBD1. Unmatched junction bases numbered 10, after V lost 4 bases and J lost 4 bases. There are 15 residues in the CDR3. The germline V gene has CDR1 SGHRS and CDR2 YFSETQ. The DNA for the CDR3 is TGCGCCAGCAGCCCTGCAGCAGGACAGGGTTACGAGCAGTACTTC. Its translation: CASSPAAGQGYEQYF.

The chain links TRBV14 to TRBJ2-7, with 15 bases matching TRBD2. The V gene end was trimmed by 0 bases and the J gene end by 4 bases; junction bases not matched to a gene: 13. This CDR3 has 20 residues. Looked up from germline, CDR1 is SGHDN and CDR2 is FVKESK. The chain's CDR3 is CASSQDEGLAGGPLRYEQYF. In DNA form, the CDR3 reads TGTGCCAGCAGCCAAGATGAAGGACTAGCGGGAGGGCCCTTGCGGTACGAGCAGTACTTC.

This chain connects TRBV20-1 to TRBJ2-7; a weak D match, TRBD1 (6 bases). The V gene lost 1 base and the J gene lost 6 bases, with 7 bases spanning the gap. Looked up from germline, CDR1 is DFQATT and CDR2 is SNEGSKA (reference sequence). There are 11 residues in the CDR3. CDR3 amino acids: CSARGTVEQYF. The CDR3 DNA follows: TGCAGTGCTAGAGGGACAGTCGAGCAGTACTTC.

The chain combines TRBV7-2 with TRBJ2-3; 11 bases are shared with TRBD2. The J segment lost 3 bases and the V segment lost 5 bases, leaving 7 bases of the junction unmatched. The CDR3 totals 16 residues. Germline V gene data show CDR1 as SGHTA and CDR2 as FQGNSA. CDR3 sequence (DNA): TGTGCCAGCAGCCTGATAGCGGGGGGGCCAACAGATACGCAGTATTTT. Its translation: CASSLIAGGPTDTQYF.

This clone was detected once. V is TRBV29-1 and J is TRBJ1-2, with 11 bases fitting TRBD1. CDR1 SQVTM and CDR2 ANQGSEA come from the germline V gene. After removal of 3 bases from V and 4 bases from J, the junction contained 4 bases not matched to a gene. The CDR3 length is 14 residues. DNA of the CDR3: TGCAGCGTTGAGGACAGGGGGCTTGCCTATGGCTACACCTTC. Translating gives CSVEDRGLAYGYTF.

This chain joins TRBV11-1 and TRBJ1-1; tentatively, D is TRBD1 (6 bases). This CDR3 is 13 amino acids long. Germline V gene data show CDR1 as SGHAT and CDR2 as FQDESV (reference sequence). The V end was cut by 5 bases, the J end by 4 bases, with 11 bases between. DNA of the CDR3: TGTGCCAGCAGCATGGACAGAGGCACTGAAGCTTTCTTT. Residues: CASSMDRGTEAFF.

In this sample, this clone turned up a few times. The chain carries TRBV25-1 and TRBJ1-2; 10 bases are a match to TRBD1. J was trimmed by 1 base and V by 4 bases; bases with no gene match: 6. The CDR3 totals 16 residues. The germline V gene has CDR1 MGHDK and CDR2 SYGVNS. CDR3 in DNA: TGTGCCAGCAGTGGGGGGACAGGGGATAATAACTATGGCTACACCTTC. Its translation: CASSGGTGDNNYGYTF.

This sequence joins TRBV5-1 and TRBJ1-1, with a tentative D call TRBD1 (6 bases). From germline, CDR1 is SGHRS and CDR2 YFSETQ. The CDR3 covers 15 residues. V lost 3 bases and J 3 bases, leaving 15 bases between the germline ends. CDR3 sequence reads: CASSWAGGGDTEAFF. The CDR3 DNA reads as TGCGCCAGCAGCTGGGCCGGAGGGGGGGACACTGAAGCTTTCTTT.

The chain carries TRBV5-8 and TRBJ2-7; 9 nucleotides line up with TRBD1. The CDR3 contains 14 residues. Germline CDR1 reads SGHTS; CDR2 reads YDEGEE. J gave up 5 bases and V 0 bases, and 3 bases lay outside the gene matches. CDR3 amino acids: CASSLGDRDHEQYF. DNA of the CDR3: TGTGCCAGCAGCTTGGGGGACAGGGACCACGAGCAGTACTTC. The variable domain in full, completed from reference TRBV5-8 and TRBJ2-7, reads EAGVTQSPTHLIKTRGQQATLRCSPISGHTSVYWYQQALGLGLQFLLWYDEGEERNRGNFPPRFSGRQFPNYSSELNVNALELEDSALYLCASSLGDRDHEQYFGPGTRLTVT.

This chain connects TRBV5-1 to TRBJ1-4, with TRBD1 matching 9 bases. V shed 4 bases and J 0 bases; nucleotides not matched to a gene: 4. Per the germline V gene, CDR1 is SGHRS and CDR2 is YFSETQ. The CDR3 contains 16 residues. The CDR3 DNA reads as TGCGCCAGCAGCCCCGGGACAGGGACAACTAATGAAAAACTGTTTTTT. This codes for CASSPGTGTTNEKLFF.

The CDR3 protein is CASSWGTEAFF. DNA for the CDR3: TGTGCCAGCAGTTGGGGGACAGAAGCTTTCTTT. The chain carries TRBV27 and TRBJ1-1; a weak D match, TRBD1 (6 bases). Trimming took off 4 bases at V and 8 bases at J, with 8 bases between the two ends. This CDR3 comprises 11 residues. The germline V gene has CDR1 MNHEY and CDR2 SMNVEV (reference sequence).

This clone was found once. The chain uses TRBV18 and TRBJ2-1, with 15 positions matching TRBD2. V trimming: 6 bases; J trimming: 5 bases; junction bases outside the gene matches: 8. The CDR3 has 17 residues. From germline, CDR1 is KGHSH and CDR2 LQKENI. The CDR3: CASSLGLAGGRNNEQFF. DNA of the CDR3: TGTGCCAGCTCCCTCGGACTAGCGGGGGGGAGGAACAATGAGCAGTTCTTC.

The chain carries TRBV28 and TRBJ2-3; TRBD2 is a possible D gene (5 bases). The CDR3 sequence is 14 residues long. Trimming removed 3 bases from V and 4 bases from J, with 11 bases in between. CDR1 and CDR2 from the germline V gene are MDHEN and SYDVKM. The chain's CDR3 is CASSFTGSADTQYF. DNA for the CDR3: TGTGCCAGCAGTTTTACGGGGTCGGCAGATACGCAGTATTTT.

Only one count was recorded for this clone. The chain has TRBV4-1 and TRBJ2-7; D is unresolved. In germline, CDR1 is MGHRA, CDR2 YSYEKL. The CDR3 extends over 13 amino acids. Trimming shortened V by 5 bases and J by 2 bases, and 10 bases separated the two germline ends. The CDR3 sequence is CASSYDTAYEQYF. The CDR3 DNA is TGCGCCAGCAGCTATGACACAGCCTACGAGCAGTACTTC.

To note about this clone: An end of the junction does not agree with germline; a read error may underlie this. The chain uses TRBV9 and TRBJ2-2; D remains unclear. The germline V gene has CDR1 SGDLS and CDR2 YYNGEE. The CDR3 runs 14 residues. The CDR3 region has the DNA TGTGCCAGCAGCGTAGCGGAGAACCCCGGGGAGCTGTTTTTT. Protein: CASSVAENPGELFF.

The V gene is TRBV6-6, the J gene TRBJ1-5; 10 bases fit TRBD1. The CDR3 has 14 amino acids. Trimming took 6 bases from V and 15 from J; bases not matched to a gene: 14. Germline lookup yields CDR1 MNHNY and CDR2 SVGAGI (reference sequence). CDR3 in amino acids: CASSQQRGTGVLHF. CDR3 coding DNA: TGTGCCAGCAGCCAACAAAGAGGGACAGGGGTGTTGCATTTT.

A note on this clone: This same CDR3 is encoded by further DNA sequences in the sample. This sequence joins TRBV9 and TRBJ1-1; TRBD1 aligns across 8 bases. V gave up 7 bases and J gave up 11 bases; unmatched junction bases: 4. CDR3 length equals 10 residues. Germline V gene data show CDR1 as SGDLS and CDR2 as YYNGEE. CDR3 protein: CASGNRGAFF. As DNA, the CDR3 is TGTGCCAGCGGAAACAGGGGGGCTTTCTTT.

The CDR3 region is CASSPGLAGRQEQYF. The CDR3 DNA is TGTGCCAGCAGCCCGGGACTAGCGGGGCGACAGGAGCAGTACTTC. The rearrangement uses TRBV6-5 and TRBJ2-7; 13 nucleotides agree with TRBD2. Trimming took 6 bases from V and 7 from J; bases not matched to a gene: 9. From germline, CDR1 is MNHEY and CDR2 SVGAGI. CDR3 size: 15 residues.

The gene calls are TRBV7-6 and TRBJ2-1, with D maybe TRBD2 (5 bases). Trimming left V 0 bases short and J 4 bases short, with 13 bases between. Germline V gene lookup returns CDR1 SGHVS and CDR2 FNYEAQ. This CDR3 contains 16 residues. The DNA for the CDR3 is TGTGCCAGCAGCTTAGCGGTGGCTAGCCCATACAATGAGCAGTTCTTC. As protein: CASSLAVASPYNEQFF.

This chain uses TRBV9 with TRBJ2-3, with D hard to call. Germline assignment: CDR1 SGDLS and CDR2 YYNGEE. This CDR3 has 14 residues. The V end was cut by 3 bases, the J end by 1 base, with 9 bases between. DNA for the CDR3: TGTGCCAGCAGCGCCTCCGGTGGCACAGATACGCAGTATTTT. It codes for CASSASGGTDTQYF.